These 13 T cell receptor beta chains came from one sample sequenced in a study of blood T cell repertoires in COVID-19. Libraries were prepared by immunoSEQ multiplex PCR; TCRdb keeps only in-frame clonotypes and omits some of them. Of some 75,000 clones in the sample, less than 90% were seen once. Sequenced material: peripheral blood. These receptors all come from a man in his forties or fifties with COVID-19, enrolled during active disease.

The V and J genes are TRBV30 and TRBJ2-1, with 10 bases aligning to TRBD2. The CDR3 covers 17 residues. Germline V gene data show CDR1 as GTSNPN and CDR2 as SVGIG (reference sequence). V dropped 4 bases and J dropped 0; count of bases not matched to a gene: 9. The CDR3 bases are TGTGCCTGGACTAGGACTAGCGGTCTCCGCTCCTACAATGAGCAGTTCTTC. Its translation: CAWTRTSGLRSYNEQFF.

The chain has TRBV10-3 and TRBJ1-1; no firm D call. The CDR3 has 14 amino acids. CDR1 and CDR2 (germline): ENHRY, SYGVKD. The V gene lost 8 bases and the J gene lost 2 bases, with 15 bases spanning the gap. CDR3 residues: CAIGGRTANTEAFF. The DNA of the CDR3 is TGTGCCATCGGCGGGCGGACTGCCAACACTGAAGCTTTCTTT.

This chain uses TRBV10-3 with TRBJ2-3, with D maybe TRBD2 (6 bases). Germline lookup yields CDR1 ENHRY and CDR2 SYGVKD. The CDR3 consists of 14 residues. Deletions cut 7 bases from V and 6 bases from J, with 17 bases between. The CDR3 DNA follows: TGTGCCATCACCGGGACTGTCGAGGCGGATACGCAGTATTTT. Translating it yields CAITGTVEADTQYF.

The chain uses TRBV2 and TRBJ1-5; D may be TRBD1 (6 bases). Trimming removed 4 bases at V and 3 bases at J, with 16 bases between. This CDR3 is built from 16 residues. Germline CDR1 is SNHLY and CDR2 is FYNNEI. This chain's CDR3 is CASSGARGPNNQPQHF. The CDR3 DNA sequence: TGTGCCAGCAGTGGGGCCAGGGGTCCGAACAATCAGCCCCAGCATTTT.

This clone was detected a few times. This chain links TRBV18 with TRBJ2-7; 9 bases are shared with TRBD1. Germline trimming cut 0 bases from V and 5 bases from J; bases unmatched to any gene: 5. The CDR3 covers 15 residues. Germline loops: CDR1 KGHSH, CDR2 LQKENI. As DNA, the CDR3 is TGTGCCAGCTCACCACCGGGACAGGGATTTAACGAGCAGTACTTC. Its protein is CASSPPGQGFNEQYF.

This clone was detected once. V usage is TRBV11-1 and J usage is TRBJ2-1, with 13 bases fitting TRBD2. V lost 5 bases, J lost 10 bases, and 5 bases stayed unmatched. CDR1 is SGHAT, CDR2 FQDESV, per germline (reference sequence). The length of the CDR3 is 14 residues. DNA of the CDR3: TGTGCCAGCAGCCAGGGACTAGCGGGAAGAGAGCAGTTCTTC. Translation: CASSQGLAGREQFF.

The chain employs TRBV10-3 and TRBJ1-5; D is ambiguous. The germline V gene encodes CDR1 ENHRY and CDR2 SYGVKD. Between the trimmed V and J ends, which lost 2 bases and 4 bases, there was a span of 3 bases. This CDR3 is 12 amino acids long. CDR3 nucleotides: TGTGCCATCAGTGAGCAGAATCAGCCCCAGCATTTT. Translated, it gives CAISEQNQPQHF.

Only one count was recorded for this clone. Other DNA sequences from this sample encode an identical CDR3 as well. CDR3 sequence reads: CASSYSQGYGYTF. The CDR3 region has the DNA TGTGCCAGCAGTTACTCCCAGGGGTATGGCTACACCTTC. The J gene is TRBJ1-2, the V gene TRBV6-5, with D possibly matching TRBD1 (6 bases). The CDR3 runs 13 residues. The germline gives CDR1 MNHEY, CDR2 SVGAGI. V was cut by 0 bases and J by 5 bases, with 7 bases left in between.

This chain joins TRBV29-1 and TRBJ2-7; D call uncertain. The V end lost 4 bases, the J end lost 3 bases, and 10 bases lay between the germline ends. This CDR3 comprises 12 residues. Germline values: CDR1 SQVTM, CDR2 ANQGSEA. The DNA of the CDR3 is TGCAGCGTTGCTCCAACGGGCTACGAGCAGTACTTC. Amino acid sequence: CSVAPTGYEQYF.

This clone is a singleton in its sample. The genes are TRBV2 and TRBJ1-2; D is uncertain. There are 14 residues in the CDR3. Germline V gene data show CDR1 as SNHLY and CDR2 as FYNNEI. Trimming left V 0 bases short and J 7 bases short, with 12 bases between. CDR3 nucleotides: TGTGCCAGCAGTGAAGCGGCCAAGCACAGTGGCTACACCTTC. It codes for CASSEAAKHSGYTF.

In DNA, the CDR3 is TGTGCCAGCAGCCAGGTACAGGGGGCCTCTGGAAACACCATATATTTT. Translating it yields CASSQVQGASGNTIYF. The chain recombines TRBV3-1 (or the pseudogene TRBV3-2) with TRBJ1-3; 9 nucleotides match TRBD1. Germline V CDR1 and CDR2: LGHDT, YNNKEL (reference sequence). CDR3 length equals 16 residues. V lost 3 bases to trimming and J lost 0 bases; unmatched junction nucleotides: 3.

This clone was counted only a few times. The chain uses TRBV6-2 or TRBV6-3 and TRBJ2-1, with TRBD1 matching 9 bases. The CDR3 is made up of 16 amino acids. V trimming: 2 bases; J trimming: 8 bases; junction bases outside the gene matches: 10. Per the germline V gene, CDR1 is MNHEY and CDR2 is SVGEGT. CDR3 protein: CASSYPGTGSRDEQFF. The DNA of the CDR3 is TGTGCCAGCAGTTACCCCGGGACAGGGAGCCGGGATGAGCAGTTCTTC.

The chain is built from TRBV18 and TRBJ1-4; 9 nucleotides align to TRBD1. Germline lookup yields CDR1 KGHSH and CDR2 LQKENI. This CDR3 comprises 15 residues. The ends lost 8 bases at V and 8 bases at J; junction bases unmatched: 12. The CDR3 bases are TGTGCCAGCGCCATAATCCGGGACAGGGTAGAAAAACTGTTTTTT. It specifies CASAIIRDRVEKLFF.